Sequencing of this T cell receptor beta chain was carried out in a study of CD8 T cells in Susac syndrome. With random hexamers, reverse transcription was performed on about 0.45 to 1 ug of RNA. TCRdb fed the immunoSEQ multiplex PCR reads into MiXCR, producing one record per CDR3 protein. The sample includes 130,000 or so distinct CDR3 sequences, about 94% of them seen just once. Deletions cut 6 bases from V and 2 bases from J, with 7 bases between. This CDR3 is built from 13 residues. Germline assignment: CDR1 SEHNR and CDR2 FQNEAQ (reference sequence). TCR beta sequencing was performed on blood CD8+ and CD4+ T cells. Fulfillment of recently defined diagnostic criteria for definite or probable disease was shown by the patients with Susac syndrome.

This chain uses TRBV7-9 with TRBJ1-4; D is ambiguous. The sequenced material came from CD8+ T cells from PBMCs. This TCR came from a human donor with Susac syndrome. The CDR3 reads CASRKLTNEKLFF. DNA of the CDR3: TGTGCCAGCAGAAAACTCACTAATGAAAAACTGTTTTTT.